This TCR beta chain came from a study of tumor T cells in aggressive B-cell lymphoma. This table comes from immunoSEQ multiplex PCR, and its TCRdb copy is limited to in-frame clones, with some not included. The data hold some 4,100 clones, with over 70% observed a single time. Trimming cost V 5 bases and J 2 bases; bases outside gene matches: 4. Germline V gives CDR1 MNHNY, CDR2 SVGAGI (reference sequence). The CDR3 is 14 residues long. This sequence joins TRBV6-6 and TRBJ2-5; 8 nucleotides agree with TRBD2. The receptor comes from an adult with diffuse large B cell lymphoma. Sequencing input: tumor tissue. CDR3 bases: TGTGCCAGCAGTCATAGCGGGGCACAAGAGACCCAGTACTTC. Translated: CASSHSGAQETQYF.